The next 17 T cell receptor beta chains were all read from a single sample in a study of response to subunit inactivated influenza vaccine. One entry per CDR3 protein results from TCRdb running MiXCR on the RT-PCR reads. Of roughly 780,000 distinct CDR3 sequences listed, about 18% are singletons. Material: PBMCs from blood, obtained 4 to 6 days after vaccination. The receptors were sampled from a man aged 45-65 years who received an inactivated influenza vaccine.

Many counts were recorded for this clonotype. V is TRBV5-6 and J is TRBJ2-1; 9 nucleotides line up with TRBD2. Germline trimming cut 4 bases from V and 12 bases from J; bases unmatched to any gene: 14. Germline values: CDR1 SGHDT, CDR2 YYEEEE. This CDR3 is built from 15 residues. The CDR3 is CASSPGASGDVGQFF. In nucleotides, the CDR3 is TGTGCCAGCAGCCCCGGAGCTAGCGGGGATGTCGGGCAGTTCTTC.

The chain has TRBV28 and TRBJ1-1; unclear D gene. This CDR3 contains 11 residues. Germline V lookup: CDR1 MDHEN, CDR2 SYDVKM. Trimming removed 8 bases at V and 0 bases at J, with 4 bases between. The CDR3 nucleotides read TGTGCCAGCTGGATGAACACTGAAGCTTTCTTT. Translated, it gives CASWMNTEAFF. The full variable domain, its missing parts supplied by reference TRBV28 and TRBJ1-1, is DVKVTQSSRYLVKRTGEKVFLECVQDMDHENMFWYRQDPGLGLRLIYFSYDVKMKEKGDIPEGYSVSREKKERFSLILESASTNQTSMYLCASWMNTEAFFGQGTRLTVV.

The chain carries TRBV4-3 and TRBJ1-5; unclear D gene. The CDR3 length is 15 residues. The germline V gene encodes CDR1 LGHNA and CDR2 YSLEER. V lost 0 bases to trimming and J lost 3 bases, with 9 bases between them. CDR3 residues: CASSQEVRHNQPQHF. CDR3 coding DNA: TGCGCCAGCAGCCAAGAAGTGAGACACAATCAGCCCCAGCATTTT.

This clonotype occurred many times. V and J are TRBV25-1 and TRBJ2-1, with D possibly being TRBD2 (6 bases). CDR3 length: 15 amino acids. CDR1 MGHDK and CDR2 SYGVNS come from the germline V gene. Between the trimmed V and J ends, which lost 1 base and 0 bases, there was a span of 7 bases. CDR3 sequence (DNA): TGTGCCAGCAGTGAATTCGGGAGCTCCTACAATGAGCAGTTCTTC. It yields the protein CASSEFGSSYNEQFF.

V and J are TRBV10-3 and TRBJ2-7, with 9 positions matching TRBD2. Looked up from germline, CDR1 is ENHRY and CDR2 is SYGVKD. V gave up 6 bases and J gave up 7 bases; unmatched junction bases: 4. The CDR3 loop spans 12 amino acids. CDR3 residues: CAISDSGREQYF. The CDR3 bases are TGTGCCATCAGCGATAGCGGGAGAGAGCAGTACTTC.

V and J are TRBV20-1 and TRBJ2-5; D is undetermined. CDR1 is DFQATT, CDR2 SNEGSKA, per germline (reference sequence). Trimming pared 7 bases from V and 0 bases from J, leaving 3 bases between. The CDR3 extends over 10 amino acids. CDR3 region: CSVDQETQYF. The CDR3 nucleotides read TGCAGTGTGGACCAAGAGACCCAGTACTTC.

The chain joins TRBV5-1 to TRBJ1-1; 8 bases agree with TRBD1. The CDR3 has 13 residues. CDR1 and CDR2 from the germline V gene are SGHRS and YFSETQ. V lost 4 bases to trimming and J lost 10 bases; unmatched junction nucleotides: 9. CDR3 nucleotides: TGCGCCAGCAGCCCAGGGGGCGAGGCAGTAGCTTTCTTT. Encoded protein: CASSPGGEAVAFF. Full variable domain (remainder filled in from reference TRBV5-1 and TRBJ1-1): KAGVTQTPRYLIKTRGQQVTLSCSPISGHRSVSWYQQTPGQGLQFLFEYFSETQRNKGNFPGRFSGRQFSNSRSEMNVSTLELGDSALYLCASSPGGEAVAFFGQGTRLTVV.

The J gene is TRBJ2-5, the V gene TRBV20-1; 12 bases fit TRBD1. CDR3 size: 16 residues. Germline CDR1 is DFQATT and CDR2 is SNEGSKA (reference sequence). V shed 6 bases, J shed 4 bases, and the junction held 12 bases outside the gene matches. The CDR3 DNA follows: TGCAGTGCAATCACCCGGGACAGGGGGCGTGGAGAGACCCAGTACTTC. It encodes CSAITRDRGRGETQYF.

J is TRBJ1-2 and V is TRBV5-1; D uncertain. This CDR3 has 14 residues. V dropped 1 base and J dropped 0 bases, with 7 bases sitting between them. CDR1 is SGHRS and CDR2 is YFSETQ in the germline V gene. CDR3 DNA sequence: TGCGCCAGCAGCTTGCAGGACCCTAACTATGGCTACACCTTC. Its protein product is CASSLQDPNYGYTF.

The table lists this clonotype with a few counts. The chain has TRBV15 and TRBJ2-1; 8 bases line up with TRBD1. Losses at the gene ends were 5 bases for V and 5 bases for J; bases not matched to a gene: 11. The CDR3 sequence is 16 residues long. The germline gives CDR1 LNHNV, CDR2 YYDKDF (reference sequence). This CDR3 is CATSSIGQGINNEQFF. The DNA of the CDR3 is TGTGCCACCAGCTCCATCGGACAGGGAATCAACAATGAGCAGTTCTTC.

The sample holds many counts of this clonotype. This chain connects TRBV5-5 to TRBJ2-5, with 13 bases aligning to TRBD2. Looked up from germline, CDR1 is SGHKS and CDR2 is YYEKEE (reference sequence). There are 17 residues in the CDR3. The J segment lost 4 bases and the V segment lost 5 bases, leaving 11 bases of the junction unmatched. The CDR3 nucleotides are TGTGCCAGCAGGAACATACTAGCGGGAGGGCCAGGAGAGACCCAGTACTTC. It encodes CASRNILAGGPGETQYF.

The CDR3 nucleotides read TGTGCCAGCAGCTTAGTACCCCAGGGGGCCAATGAGCAGTTCTTC. Translating gives CASSLVPQGANEQFF. The chain recombines TRBV11-2 with TRBJ2-1; TRBD1 matches 8 bases. The trim removed 1 base at V and 6 bases at J, leaving 5 bases unmatched. CDR1 and CDR2 from the germline V gene are SGHAT and FQNNGV. The CDR3 runs 15 residues.

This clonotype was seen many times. CDR3 sequence reads: CASSLVGQGSSPLHF. The CDR3 DNA reads as TGCGCCAGCAGCTTGGTGGGACAGGGAAGTTCACCCCTCCACTTT. The chain uses TRBV5-1 and TRBJ1-6; 9 bases align to TRBD1. The CDR3 loop spans 15 amino acids. Trimming cost V 0 bases and J 9 bases; bases outside gene matches: 4. Germline CDR1 SGHRS, CDR2 YFSETQ.

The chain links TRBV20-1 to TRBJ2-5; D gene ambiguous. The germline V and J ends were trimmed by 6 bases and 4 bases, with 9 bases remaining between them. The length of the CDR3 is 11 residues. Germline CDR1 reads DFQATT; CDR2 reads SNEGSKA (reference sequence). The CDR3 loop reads CSALELETQYF. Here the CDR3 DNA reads TGCAGTGCCCTCGAATTAGAGACCCAGTACTTC.

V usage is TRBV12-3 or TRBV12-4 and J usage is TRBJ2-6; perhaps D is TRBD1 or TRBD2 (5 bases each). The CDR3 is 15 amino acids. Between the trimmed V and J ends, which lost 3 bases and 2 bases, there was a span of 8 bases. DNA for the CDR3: TGTGCCAGCAGTTTTTGGGGACCTGGGGCCAACGTCCTGACTTTC. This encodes CASSFWGPGANVLTF.

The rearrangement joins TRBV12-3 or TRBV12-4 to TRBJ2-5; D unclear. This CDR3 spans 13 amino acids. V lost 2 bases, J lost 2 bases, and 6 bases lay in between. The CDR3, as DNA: TGTGCCAGCAGTTTATTCTCACAAGAGACCCAGTACTTC. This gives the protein CASSLFSQETQYF.

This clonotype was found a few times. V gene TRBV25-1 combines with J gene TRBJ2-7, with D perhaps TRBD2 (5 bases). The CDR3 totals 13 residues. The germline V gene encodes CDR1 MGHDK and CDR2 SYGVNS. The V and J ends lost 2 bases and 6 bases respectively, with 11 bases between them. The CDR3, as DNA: TGTGCCAGCAGTGAAACCGGCCGGGGCGAGCAGTACTTC. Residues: CASSETGRGEQYF.